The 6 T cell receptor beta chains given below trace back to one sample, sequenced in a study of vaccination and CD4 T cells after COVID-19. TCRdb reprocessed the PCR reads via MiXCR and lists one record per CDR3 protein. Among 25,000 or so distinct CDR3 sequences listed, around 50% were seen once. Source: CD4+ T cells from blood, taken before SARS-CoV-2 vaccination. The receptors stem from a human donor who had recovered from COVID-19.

This CDR3 reads CASSQDFGNTIYF. The DNA of the CDR3 is TGCGCCAGCAGCCAAGATTTTGGAAACACCATATATTTT. The rearrangement uses TRBV4-1 and TRBJ1-3; unclear D gene. The CDR3 is made up of 13 amino acids. V dropped 0 bases and J dropped 3 bases, with 3 bases sitting between them. The germline CDR1 and CDR2 sequences are MGHRA and YSYEKL.

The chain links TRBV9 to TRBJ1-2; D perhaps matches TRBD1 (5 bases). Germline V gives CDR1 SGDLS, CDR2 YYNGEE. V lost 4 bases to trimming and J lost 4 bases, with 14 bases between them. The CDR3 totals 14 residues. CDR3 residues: CASSPDRGPYGYTF. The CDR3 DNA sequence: TGTGCCAGCAGCCCCGACAGAGGGCCCTATGGCTACACCTTC.

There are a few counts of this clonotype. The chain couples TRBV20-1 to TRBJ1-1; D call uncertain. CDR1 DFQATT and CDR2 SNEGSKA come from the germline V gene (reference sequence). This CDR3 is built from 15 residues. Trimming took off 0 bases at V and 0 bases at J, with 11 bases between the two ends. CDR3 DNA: TGCAGTGCTAGAGAAACGGCAGTGATGAACACTGAAGCTTTCTTT. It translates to CSARETAVMNTEAFF.

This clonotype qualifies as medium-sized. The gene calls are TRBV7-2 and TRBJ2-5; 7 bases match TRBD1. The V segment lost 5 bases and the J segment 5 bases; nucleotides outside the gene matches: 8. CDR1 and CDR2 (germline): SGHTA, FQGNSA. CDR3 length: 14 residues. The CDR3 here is CASSRQGLLETQYF. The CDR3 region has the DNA TGTGCCAGCAGCCGACAGGGATTGCTGGAGACCCAGTACTTC.

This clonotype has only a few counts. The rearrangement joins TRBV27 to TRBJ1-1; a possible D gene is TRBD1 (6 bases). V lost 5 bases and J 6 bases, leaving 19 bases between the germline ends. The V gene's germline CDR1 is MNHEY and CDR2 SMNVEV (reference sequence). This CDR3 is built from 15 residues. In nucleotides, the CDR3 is TGTGCCAGCAGTCCCCTAGGACAGTCTTTTGCTGAAGCTTTCTTT. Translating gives CASSPLGQSFAEAFF.

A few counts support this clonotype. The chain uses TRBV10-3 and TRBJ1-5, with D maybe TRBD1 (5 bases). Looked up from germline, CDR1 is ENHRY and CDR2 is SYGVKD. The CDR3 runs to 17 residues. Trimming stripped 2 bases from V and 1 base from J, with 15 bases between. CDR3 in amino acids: CAISERVGGGSNQPQHF. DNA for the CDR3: TGTGCCATCAGTGAGCGGGTCGGGGGAGGAAGCAATCAGCCCCAGCATTTT.